This is a list of T cell receptor beta chains from one sample in a study of CD8 T cells in Susac syndrome. MiXCR was run by TCRdb on the immunoSEQ multiplex PCR reads, yielding one entry per CDR3 protein. The profile shows 150,000 to 200,000 distinct CDR3 sequences, 85% to 95% of them singletons. The sequenced sample was CD4+ T cells from PBMCs. These receptors all come from a human donor with Susac syndrome. CDR3s include the opening cysteine and the closing phenylalanine or tryptophan. Each record gives: V gene, clone size, J gene, D gene, CDR3 DNA, CDR3 protein. D genes are given only for firm matches. Clone size is shown for a subset of rows, as once, few, many or a class of expanded clone.

>TRBV28|NA|TRBJ1-5|NA
TGTGCCAGCAGACTTGGCAATCAGCCCCAGCATTTT
CASRLGNQPQHF
>TRBV29-1|NA|TRBJ2-2|TRBD2
TGCAGCGCTGGGACTAGCGGGAGTACCGGGGAGCTGTTTTTT
CSAGTSGSTGELFF
>TRBV30|once|TRBJ1-5|NA
TGTGCCTGGAGTTCGACATTTAGCAATCAGCCCCAGCATTTT
CAWSSTFSNQPQHF
>TRBV7-9|NA|TRBJ2-7|TRBD1
TGTGCCAGCAGGGCAAGACAGGGCCTCTCCTACGAGCAGTACTTC
CASRARQGLSYEQYF
>TRBV6-5|NA|TRBJ2-7|TRBD1
TGTGCCAGCAGAGCACAGGGGAGCTCCTACGAGCAGTACTTC
CASRAQGSSYEQYF
>TRBV12-3/TRBV12-4|once|TRBJ1-1|NA
TGTGCCAGCAGTCCCGGACGACAAACATTTGGAGCTTTCTTT
CASSPGRQTFGAFF
>TRBV20-1|NA|TRBJ2-1|TRBD1
TGCAGTGCTCAAGGTTGGGGACAGGGAAATTCCAATGAGCAGTTCTTC
CSAQGWGQGNSNEQFF
>TRBV3-1|NA|TRBJ2-1|TRBD2
TGTGCCAGCAGCTCGATAGCGGGAGGGTACAATGAGCAGTTCTTC
CASSSIAGGYNEQFF
>TRBV7-9|NA|TRBJ2-1|NA
TGTGCCAGCAGCCCGAGGGAGAAGGCCTATGAGCAGTTCTTC
CASSPREKAYEQFF
>TRBV3-1|NA|TRBJ2-5|NA
TGTGCCAGCAGCCAAGCGCGACAGGGAGGGGAGACCCAGTACTTC
CASSQARQGGETQYF
>TRBV30|NA|TRBJ2-3|TRBD2
TGTGCCTGGACCCACGGGAGCGGGGGAGGCACAGATACGCAGTATTTT
CAWTHGSGGGTDTQYF
>TRBV20-1|NA|TRBJ1-4|TRBD1
TGCAGTGCTAGCAGGGGGCGAGAAGAAAAACTGTTTTTT
CSASRGREEKLFF
>TRBV20-1|NA|TRBJ2-7|NA
TGCAGTGCTAGAGTCCCCAATAATGCGGAGGCCCTTGGGGAGCAGTACTTC
CSARVPNNAEALGEQYF
>TRBV12-3/TRBV12-4|NA|TRBJ2-1|NA
TGTGCCAGCAGTCCTAGATACAATGAGCAGTTCTTC
CASSPRYNEQFF
>TRBV20-1|NA|TRBJ2-5|NA
TGCAGTGCTAGTGGAGAGGAGACCCAGTACTTC
CSASGEETQYF
>TRBV28|NA|TRBJ1-2|NA
TGTGCCAGCAGCCTACGGACCGTCGGCTACACCTTC
CASSLRTVGYTF
>TRBV19|NA|TRBJ2-6|NA
TGTGCCAGTAGTCGTCCCAGTGTCGTCTCTGGGGCCAACGTCCTGACTTTC
CASSRPSVVSGANVLTF
>TRBV30|NA|TRBJ1-1|NA
TGTGCCTGCCAGGGACGGAGGAACACTGAAGCTTTCTTT
CACQGRRNTEAFF
>TRBV7-9|NA|TRBJ2-7|TRBD1
TGTGCCAGCAGGAGGACAGGGGCCCACGAGCAGTACTTC
CASRRTGAHEQYF
>TRBV29-1|NA|TRBJ2-3|TRBD2
TGCAGCGTTTCTCAGAATAGCGGGGCGGATACGCAGTATTTT
CSVSQNSGADTQYF
>TRBV3-1|NA|TRBJ1-6|TRBD1
TGTGCCAGCAGCCCAGACAGGGGCCAACCCTATAATTCACCCCTCCACTTT
CASSPDRGQPYNSPLHF
>TRBV7-6|NA|TRBJ2-7|NA
TGTGCCAGCAGCTTTACACCTAGCTCCTACGAGCAGTACTTC
CASSFTPSSYEQYF